At least ten counts were recorded for the clone carrying this T cell receptor (beta chain). This CDR3 has 14 residues. Germline CDR1 MNHEY, CDR2 SMNVEV (reference sequence). The V and J ends lost 6 bases and 6 bases, in that order; junction bases with no gene match: 6. Each CDR3 protein is one row after TCRdb ran MiXCR on the 5' RACE reads. This table holds fewer than 80,000 distinct CDR3 sequences, 12% found once. The sample belongs to a study of early T cells in non-severe SARS-CoV-2 infection. Background on the study: The chains were unpaired, and the sequenced material was bulk RNA from unsorted whole blood.

The sequencing input was whole blood. The chain employs TRBV27 and TRBJ1-2; 11 bases fit TRBD1. The sequence was collected from an adult who was a healthcare worker with PCR-confirmed SARS-CoV-2 infection or an uninfected control (not recorded which). The CDR3 region has the DNA TGTGCCAGCAGGGGGACAGGGGGAGGAAATGGCTACACCTTC. Residues: CASRGTGGGNGYTF.